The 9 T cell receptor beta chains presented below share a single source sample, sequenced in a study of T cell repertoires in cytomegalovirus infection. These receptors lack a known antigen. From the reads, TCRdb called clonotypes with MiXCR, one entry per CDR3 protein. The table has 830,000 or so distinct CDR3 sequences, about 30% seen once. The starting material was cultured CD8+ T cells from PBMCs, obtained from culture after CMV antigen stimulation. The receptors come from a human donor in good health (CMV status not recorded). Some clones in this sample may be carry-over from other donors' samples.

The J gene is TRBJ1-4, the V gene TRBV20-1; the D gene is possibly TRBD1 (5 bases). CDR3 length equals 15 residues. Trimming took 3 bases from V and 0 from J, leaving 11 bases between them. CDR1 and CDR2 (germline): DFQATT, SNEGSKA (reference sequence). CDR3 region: CSARTVQATNEKLFF. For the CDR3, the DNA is TGCAGTGCTAGGACAGTTCAAGCAACTAATGAAAAACTGTTTTTT.

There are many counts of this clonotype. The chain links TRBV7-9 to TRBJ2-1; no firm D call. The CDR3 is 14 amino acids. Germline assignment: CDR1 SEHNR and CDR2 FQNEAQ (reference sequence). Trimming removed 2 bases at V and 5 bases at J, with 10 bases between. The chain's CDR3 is CASSLTSNNNEQFF. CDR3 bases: TGTGCCAGCAGCTTAACGTCTAATAACAATGAGCAGTTCTTC.

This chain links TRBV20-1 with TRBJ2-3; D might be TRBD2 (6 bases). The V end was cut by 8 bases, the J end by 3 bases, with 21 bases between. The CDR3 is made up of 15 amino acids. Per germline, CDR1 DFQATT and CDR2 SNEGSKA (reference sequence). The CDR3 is CSPSQGTRRTDTQYF. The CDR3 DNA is TGCAGTCCGTCTCAAGGGACTCGGAGGACAGATACGCAGTATTTT.

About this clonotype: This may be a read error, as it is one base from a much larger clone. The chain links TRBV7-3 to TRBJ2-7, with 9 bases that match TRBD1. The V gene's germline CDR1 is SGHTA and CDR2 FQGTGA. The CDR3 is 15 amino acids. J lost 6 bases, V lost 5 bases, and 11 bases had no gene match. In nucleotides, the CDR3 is TGTGCCAGCAGCATAAGCCGGGACAGGGTGCGCGAGCAGTACTTC. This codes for CASSISRDRVREQYF.

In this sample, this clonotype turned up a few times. The CDR3 here is CATSEGETIYNEQFF. The CDR3 DNA is TGTGCCACCTCCGAGGGGGAAACTATCTACAATGAGCAGTTCTTC. The chain combines TRBV28 with TRBJ2-1, with D tentatively TRBD1 (6 bases). The germline CDR1 and CDR2 sequences are MDHEN and SYDVKM. V lost 10 bases and J 3 bases, leaving 19 bases between the germline ends. CDR3 length: 15 amino acids.

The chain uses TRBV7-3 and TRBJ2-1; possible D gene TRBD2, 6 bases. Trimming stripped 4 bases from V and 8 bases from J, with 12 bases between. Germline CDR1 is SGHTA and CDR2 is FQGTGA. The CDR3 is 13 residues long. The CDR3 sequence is CASSSWGDDEQFF. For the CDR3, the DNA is TGTGCCAGCAGCTCCTGGGGGGACGATGAGCAGTTCTTC.

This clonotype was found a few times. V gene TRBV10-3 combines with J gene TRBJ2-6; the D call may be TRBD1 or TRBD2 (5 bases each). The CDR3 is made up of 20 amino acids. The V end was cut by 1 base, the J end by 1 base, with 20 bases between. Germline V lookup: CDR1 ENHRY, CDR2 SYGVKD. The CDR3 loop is CAISEYTTAPGISGANVLTF. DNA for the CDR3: TGTGCCATCAGTGAGTATACGACAGCCCCCGGGATTTCTGGGGCCAACGTCCTGACTTTC.

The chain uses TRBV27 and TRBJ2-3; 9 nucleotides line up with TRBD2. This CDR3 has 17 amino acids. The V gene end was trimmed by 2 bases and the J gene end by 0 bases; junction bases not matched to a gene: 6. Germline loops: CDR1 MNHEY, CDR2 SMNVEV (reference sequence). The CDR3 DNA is TGTGCCAGCAGTTTACTGTCGGCGGGGGGGAGCACAGATACGCAGTATTTT. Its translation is CASSLLSAGGSTDTQYF.

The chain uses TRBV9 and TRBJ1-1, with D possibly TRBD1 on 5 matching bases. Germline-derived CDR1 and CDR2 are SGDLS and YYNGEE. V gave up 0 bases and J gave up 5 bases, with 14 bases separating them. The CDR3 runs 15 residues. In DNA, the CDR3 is TGTGCCAGCAGCGTAGGATTAGGGGAGGGGACTGAAGCTTTCTTT. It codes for CASSVGLGEGTEAFF.